The clone carrying this TCR beta chain was recorded a few times. Its target is unknown. The CDR3 spans 17 residues. V dropped 1 base and J dropped 4; count of bases not matched to a gene: 6. Germline V gene data show CDR1 as SGHVS and CDR2 as FQNEAQ. The sample is drawn from a study of blood T cells in healthy people across ages. Background on the study: With template switching, about one barcoded beta molecule was captured per two T cells. Overall study findings and caveats: Significant beta diversity loss was already apparent by age about 42, declining roughly linearly.

Extraction yielded at least 6 micrograms of total RNA per sample. A J-beta primer mix and a sample-barcoded 5' primer were used in a second PCR of roughly 7 to 12 cycles. TCRdb reprocessed the 5' RACE reads with MiXCR, giving one entry per CDR3 protein. The data contain roughly 1.9 million distinct CDR3 sequences, roughly 43% of them seen just once; the ten biggest clones take up 23%. The rearrangement uses TRBV7-8 and TRBJ2-1, with TRBD2 matching over 11 bases. The receptor was derived from a human donor in good health. Specimen: blood. The CDR3 DNA reads TGTGCCAGCAGCTTAGAGTTAGCGGGGGGGAAATACAATGAGCAGTTCTTC. Translation: CASSLELAGGKYNEQFF.